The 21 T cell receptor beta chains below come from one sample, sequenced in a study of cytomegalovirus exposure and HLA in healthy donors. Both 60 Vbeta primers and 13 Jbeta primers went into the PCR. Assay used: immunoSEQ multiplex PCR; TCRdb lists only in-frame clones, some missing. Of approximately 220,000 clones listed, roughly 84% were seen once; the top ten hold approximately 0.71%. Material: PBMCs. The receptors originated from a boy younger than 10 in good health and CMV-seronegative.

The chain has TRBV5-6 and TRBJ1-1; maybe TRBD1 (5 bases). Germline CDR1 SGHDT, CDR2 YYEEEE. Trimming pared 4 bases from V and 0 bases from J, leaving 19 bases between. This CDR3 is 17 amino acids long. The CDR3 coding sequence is TGTGCCAGCAGCGTAAGGACACACAGGTCACTGAACACTGAAGCTTTCTTT. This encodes CASSVRTHRSLNTEAFF.

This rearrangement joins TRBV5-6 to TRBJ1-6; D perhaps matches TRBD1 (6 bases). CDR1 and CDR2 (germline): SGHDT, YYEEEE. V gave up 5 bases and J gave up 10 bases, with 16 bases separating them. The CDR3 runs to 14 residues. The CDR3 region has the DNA TGTGCCAGCAGTTCCACAGGGCTGGAGTCACCCCTCCACTTT. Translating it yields CASSSTGLESPLHF.

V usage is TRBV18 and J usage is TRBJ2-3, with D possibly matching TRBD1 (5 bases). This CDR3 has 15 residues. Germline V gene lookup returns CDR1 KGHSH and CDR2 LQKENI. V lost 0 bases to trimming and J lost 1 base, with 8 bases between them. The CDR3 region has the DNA TGTGCCAGCTCACCACCGGGGCCTGGCACAGATACGCAGTATTTT. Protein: CASSPPGPGTDTQYF.

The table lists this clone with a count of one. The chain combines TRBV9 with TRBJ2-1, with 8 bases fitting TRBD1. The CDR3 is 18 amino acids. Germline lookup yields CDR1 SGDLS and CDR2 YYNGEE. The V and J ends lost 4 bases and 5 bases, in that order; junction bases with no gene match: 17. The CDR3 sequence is CASSSSGVDRVWDNEQFF. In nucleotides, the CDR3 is TGTGCCAGCAGCTCGAGTGGGGTGGACAGGGTTTGGGACAATGAGCAGTTCTTC.

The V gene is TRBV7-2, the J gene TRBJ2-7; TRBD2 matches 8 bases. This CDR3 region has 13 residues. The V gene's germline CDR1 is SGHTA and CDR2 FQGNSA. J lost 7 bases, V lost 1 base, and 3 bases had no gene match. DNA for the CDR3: TGTGCCAGCAGCTTAGGCGGGAGGTCTGAGCAGTACTTC. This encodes CASSLGGRSEQYF.

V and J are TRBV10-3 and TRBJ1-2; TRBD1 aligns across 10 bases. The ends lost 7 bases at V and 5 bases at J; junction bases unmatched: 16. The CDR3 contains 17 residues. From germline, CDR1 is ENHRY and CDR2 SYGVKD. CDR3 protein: CAITLNPPTGGAYGYTF. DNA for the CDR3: TGTGCCATCACTCTGAACCCTCCGACAGGGGGCGCGTATGGCTACACCTTC.

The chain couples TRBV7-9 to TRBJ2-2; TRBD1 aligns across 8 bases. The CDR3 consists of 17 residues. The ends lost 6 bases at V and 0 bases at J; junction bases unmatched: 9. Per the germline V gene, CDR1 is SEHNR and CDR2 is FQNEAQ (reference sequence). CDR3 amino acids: CASRPPGTGPNTGELFF. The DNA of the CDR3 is TGTGCCAGCAGGCCGCCCGGGACAGGACCGAACACCGGGGAGCTGTTTTTT.

CDR3 nucleotide sequence: TGTGCCAGCAGCCGGGTACGGAACACTGAAGCTTTCTTT. It translates to CASSRVRNTEAFF. The chain links TRBV5-6 to TRBJ1-1; D not resolved. The CDR3 contains 13 residues. V was cut by 4 bases and J by 1 base, with 8 bases left in between. Germline V lookup: CDR1 SGHDT, CDR2 YYEEEE. The full variable domain, in which reference TRBV5-6 and TRBJ1-1 provide the parts outside the CDR3, is DAGVTQSPTHLIKTRGQQVTLRCSPKSGHDTVSWYQQALGQGPQFIFQYYEEEERQRGNFPDRFSGHQFPNYSSELNVNALLLGDSALYLCASSRVRNTEAFFGQGTRLTVV.

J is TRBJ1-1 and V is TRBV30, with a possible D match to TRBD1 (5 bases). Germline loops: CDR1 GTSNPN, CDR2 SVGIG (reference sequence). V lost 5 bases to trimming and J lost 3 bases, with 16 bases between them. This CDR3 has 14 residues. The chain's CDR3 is CAWGTSGGDTEAFF. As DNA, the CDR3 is TGTGCCTGGGGGACTTCGGGGGGGGACACTGAAGCTTTCTTT.

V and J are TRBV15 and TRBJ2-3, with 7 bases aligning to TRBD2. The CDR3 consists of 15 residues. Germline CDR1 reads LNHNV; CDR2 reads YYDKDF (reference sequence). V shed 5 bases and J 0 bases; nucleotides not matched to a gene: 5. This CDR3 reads CATSGGGPSTDTQYF. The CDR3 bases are TGTGCCACCAGCGGCGGGGGACCTAGCACAGATACGCAGTATTTT.

Here the CDR3 reads CASSFDSAGSPLHF. The CDR3 DNA sequence: TGTGCCAGCAGTTTTGACAGCGCCGGGTCACCCCTCCACTTT. The rearrangement uses TRBV27 and TRBJ1-6; D is possibly TRBD1 (5 bases). From germline, CDR1 is MNHEY and CDR2 SMNVEV (reference sequence). V was cut by 3 bases and J by 10 bases, with 13 bases left in between. There are 14 residues in the CDR3.

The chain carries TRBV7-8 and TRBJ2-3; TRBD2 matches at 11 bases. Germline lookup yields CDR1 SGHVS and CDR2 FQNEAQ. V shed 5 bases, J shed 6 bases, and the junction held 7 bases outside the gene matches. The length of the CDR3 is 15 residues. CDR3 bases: TGTGCCAGCAGCGGCCCTAGCGGGGGGCCGGATACGCAGTATTTT. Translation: CASSGPSGGPDTQYF.

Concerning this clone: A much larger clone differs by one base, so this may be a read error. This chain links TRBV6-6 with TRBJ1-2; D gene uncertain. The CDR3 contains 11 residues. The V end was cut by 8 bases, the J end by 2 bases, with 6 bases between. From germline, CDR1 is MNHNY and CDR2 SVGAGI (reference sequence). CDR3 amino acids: CASAANYGYTF. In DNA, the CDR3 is TGTGCCAGCGCTGCGAACTATGGCTACACCTTC.

The CDR3 spells CASSLVYSNQETQYF. Here the CDR3 DNA reads TGTGCCAGCAGCTTAGTTTACAGCAACCAAGAGACCCAGTACTTC. V usage is TRBV11-2 and J usage is TRBJ2-5; D remains unclear. The V and J ends lost 1 base and 0 bases respectively, with 9 bases between them. This CDR3 has 15 amino acids. CDR1 SGHAT and CDR2 FQNNGV come from the germline V gene.

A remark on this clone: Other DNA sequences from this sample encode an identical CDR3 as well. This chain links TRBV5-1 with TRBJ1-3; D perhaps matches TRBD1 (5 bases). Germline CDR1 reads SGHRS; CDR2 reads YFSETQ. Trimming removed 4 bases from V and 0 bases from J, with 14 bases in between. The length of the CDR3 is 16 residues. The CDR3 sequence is CASSPSTGSSGNTIYF. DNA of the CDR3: TGCGCCAGCAGCCCGTCCACAGGCTCCTCTGGAAACACCATATATTTT.

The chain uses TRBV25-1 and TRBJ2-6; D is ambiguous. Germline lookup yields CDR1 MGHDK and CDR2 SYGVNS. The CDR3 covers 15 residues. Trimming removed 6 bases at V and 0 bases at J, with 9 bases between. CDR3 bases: TGTGCCAGCAGGAAAGGAGACTCTGGGGCCAACGTCCTGACTTTC. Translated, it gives CASRKGDSGANVLTF.

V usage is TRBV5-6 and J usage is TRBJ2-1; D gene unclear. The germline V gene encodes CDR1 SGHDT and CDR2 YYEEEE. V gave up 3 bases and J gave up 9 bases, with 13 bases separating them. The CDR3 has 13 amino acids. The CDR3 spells CASSSPQTGEQFF. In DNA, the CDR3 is TGTGCCAGCAGCTCCCCCCAGACGGGTGAGCAGTTCTTC. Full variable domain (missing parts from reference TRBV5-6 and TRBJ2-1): DAGVTQSPTHLIKTRGQQVTLRCSPKSGHDTVSWYQQALGQGPQFIFQYYEEEERQRGNFPDRFSGHQFPNYSSELNVNALLLGDSALYLCASSSPQTGEQFFGPGTRLTVL.

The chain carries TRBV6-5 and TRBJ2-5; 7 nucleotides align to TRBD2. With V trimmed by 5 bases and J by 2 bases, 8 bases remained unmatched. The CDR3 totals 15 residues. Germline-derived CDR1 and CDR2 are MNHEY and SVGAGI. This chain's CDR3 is CASSAVGGSQETQYF. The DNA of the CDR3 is TGTGCCAGCAGTGCCGTGGGGGGGAGTCAAGAGACCCAGTACTTC.

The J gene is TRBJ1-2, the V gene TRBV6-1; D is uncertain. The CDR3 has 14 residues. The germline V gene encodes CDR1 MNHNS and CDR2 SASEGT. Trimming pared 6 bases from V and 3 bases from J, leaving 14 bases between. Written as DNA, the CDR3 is TGTGCCAGCAGCCGATCGACTGACTACTATGGCTACACCTTC. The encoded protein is CASSRSTDYYGYTF.

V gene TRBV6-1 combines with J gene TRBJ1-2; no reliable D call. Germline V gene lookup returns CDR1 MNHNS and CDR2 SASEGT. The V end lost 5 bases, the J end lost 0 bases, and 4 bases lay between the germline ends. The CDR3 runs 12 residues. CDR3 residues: CASSRANYGYTF. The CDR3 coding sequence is TGTGCCAGCAGTCGGGCTAACTATGGCTACACCTTC.

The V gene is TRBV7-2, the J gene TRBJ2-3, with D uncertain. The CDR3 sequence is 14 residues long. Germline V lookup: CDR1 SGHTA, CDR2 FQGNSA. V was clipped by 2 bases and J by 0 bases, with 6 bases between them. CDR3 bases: TGTGCCAGCAGCTTAACAGCTAGCACAGATACGCAGTATTTT. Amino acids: CASSLTASTDTQYF.